This TCR beta chain was identified in a study of T cell repertoires in cytomegalovirus infection. Study summary: Indications of both CMV infection and matching HLA type were provided by public TCR beta signatures.

Germline assignment: CDR1 MNHEY and CDR2 SVGEGT. Trimming cost V 6 bases and J 0 bases, with 12 bases left between them. The CDR3 sequence is 15 residues long. Using its own MiXCR run on the reads, TCRdb lists one record per CDR3 protein. The repertoire holds more than 150,000 distinct CDR3 sequences, with under 25% as singletons. This clonotype originated in a human donor in good health (CMV status not recorded). Some clones in this sample may be carry-over from other donors' samples. The sample was PBMCs. The V and J genes are TRBV6-2 or TRBV6-3 and TRBJ2-4; tentatively, D is TRBD1 (5 bases). As DNA, the CDR3 is TGTGCCAGCAGATTTAGGGGATTAGCCAAAAACATTCAGTACTTC. This sequence encodes CASRFRGLAKNIQYF.